This T cell receptor (beta chain) was identified in a study of T and B cells in COVID-19 patients. Looking at the study overall: Of more than 19 active-infection patients, about 13 were critically ill with mechanical ventilation or extracorporeal membrane oxygenation. Study-wide findings and caveats: Patients with COVID-19 reportedly showed strongly skewed T cell receptor beta variable and joining gene usage.

This clonotype is medium-sized (0.01 to 0.1%) in the sample. Its target is not known. This CDR3 is built from 14 residues. Losses at the gene ends were 3 bases for V and 1 base for J; bases not matched to a gene: 1. Looked up from germline, CDR1 is ENHRY and CDR2 is SYGVKD. BIOMED2 TRB-A/B primer pools were used in multiplex TRB PCR. TCRdb called the multiplex PCR reads again in MiXCR, with one record for every CDR3 protein. There are roughly 3,000 distinct CDR3 sequences in the sample; 25% to 30% occur only once, and around a quarter lies in the top ten. TRB was amplified from about 250-500 ng of blood genomic DNA.

This TCR derives from a human donor with active COVID-19. The specimen sequenced was blood. V and J are TRBV10-3 and TRBJ2-7, with 9 bases matching TRBD1. In nucleotides, the CDR3 is TGTGCCATCAGTGATGGGACAGGGTCCTACGAGCAGTACTTC. It is translated as CAISDGTGSYEQYF.